This T cell receptor beta chain was sequenced in a study of identical twins. The CDR3 extends over 15 amino acids. Unmatched junction bases numbered 3, after V lost 0 bases and J lost 2 bases. General study points: While abundant cord blood beta clonotypes carried fewer insertions, memory repertoires showed no such pattern. Within beta out-of-frame sequences, the excess sharing observed between twins was weaker.

This clonotype came up a few times. The antigen is undetermined. Unique molecular identifiers were present on the cDNA, which also gained a universal primer site by template switching. Each CDR3 protein gets one entry after TCRdb re-called the 5' RACE reads with MiXCR. The table has just over 450,000 distinct CDR3 sequences, 12% to 15% seen once. This sample also belongs to another study, concerning yellow fever vaccine responses in identical twins.

The sample comprised CD4+ T cells sorted from blood. The receptor was isolated from a woman aged 18-35 years in good health. The chain has TRBV12-3 or TRBV12-4 and TRBJ1-1; 7 positions match TRBD1. DNA for the CDR3: TGTGCCAGCAGTTTAGCGGACAGGATAAACACTGAAGCTTTCTTT. This gives the protein CASSLADRINTEAFF.